Listed below are T cell receptor beta chains from one sample, sequenced in a study of blood T cell repertoires in COVID-19. Sequenced by immunoSEQ multiplex PCR; TCRdb stores in-frame clones only, minus some. The data contain about 360,000 clones, around 88% of them singletons. Sequenced: peripheral blood. The receptors derive from a woman aged 55 to 70 with COVID-19, enrolled during active disease. Each CDR3 is given with its conserved first and last residue. The D gene is left open where the match is weak. Size is omitted from some rows. Given values are once, few, many or a class for expanded clones.

v_gene,d_gene,j_gene,abundance,CDR3nt,CDR3aa
TRBV9,.,TRBJ1-4,.,TGTGCCAGCAGCACGGGGACGGGAGGGGGTAATGAAAAACTGTTTTTT,CASSTGTGGGNEKLFF
TRBV18,.,TRBJ2-7,.,TGTGCCAGCTCCCTGTCCTACGAGCAGTACTTC,CASSLSYEQYF
TRBV4-2,.,TRBJ1-4,.,TGTGCCAGCAGCTTCACGGGAGGCAGGGTTGGTGAAAAACTGTTTTTT,CASSFTGGRVGEKLFF
TRBV18,.,TRBJ1-4,.,TGTGCCAGCTCACCCCGGACACCAAGTAATGAAAAACTGTTTTTT,CASSPRTPSNEKLFF
TRBV30,TRBD1,TRBJ1-2,once,TGTGCCTGGAGTGTACTAGGGACAGGGGAAGGCTACACCTTC,CAWSVLGTGEGYTF
TRBV7-9,.,TRBJ1-6,.,TGTGCCAGCAGCCCGTGGGCAGATAATTCACCCCTCCACTTT,CASSPWADNSPLHF
TRBV4-2,.,TRBJ2-7,.,TGTGCCAGCAGCCAAGATACAGTTTACGAGCAGTACTTC,CASSQDTVYEQYF
TRBV4-2,.,TRBJ1-6,.,TGTGCCAGCAGCCTAGCCACCCCCGGGTCCCTAAAGGGGAATTCACCCCTCCACTTT,CASSLATPGSLKGNSPLHF
TRBV5-1,TRBD2,TRBJ2-7,.,TGCGCCAGCAGCTTGGGGACCGGGACTAGTGAGCAGTACTTC,CASSLGTGTSEQYF
TRBV5-4,.,TRBJ1-2,.,TGTGCCAGCAGCCCGGGGGGGCGGGGCCAGGGAGTAGGCTACACCTTC,CASSPGGRGQGVGYTF
TRBV11-1,.,TRBJ2-7,.,TGTGCCAGCAGTCTAGACGGTTTTTCCTACGAGCAGTACTTC,CASSLDGFSYEQYF
TRBV20-1,TRBD1,TRBJ1-3,.,TGCAGTGCAAGTCAGGGGGCGCCTGGACCCATATATTTT,CSASQGAPGPIYF
TRBV15,.,TRBJ1-2,.,TGTGCCACCAGCAGAGGACAGGACTATGGCTACACCTTC,CATSRGQDYGYTF
TRBV6-4,TRBD1,TRBJ1-5,.,TGTGCCAGCAGTCCCGGGACAGGGTTGGGTCAGCCCCAGCATTTT,CASSPGTGLGQPQHF
TRBV5-1,TRBD1,TRBJ1-2,.,TGCGCCAGCAGCTTGGGCCCAACCCAGGGGGCCTATGGCTACACCTTC,CASSLGPTQGAYGYTF
TRBV15,.,TRBJ1-6,.,TGTGCCACCAGCCAAGTTGAAGGGAGTAATTCACCCCTCCACTTT,CATSQVEGSNSPLHF